The 7 T cell receptor beta chains in this list originate from one sample, sequenced in a study of blood T cell repertoires in COVID-19. TCRdb's table, derived via immunoSEQ multiplex PCR, lists solely in-frame clones and lacks some. The sample has about 180,000 clones, 82% seen once. Input material: peripheral blood. The receptor set was obtained from a woman between 70 and 85 years old with acute or convalescent COVID-19.

The rearrangement uses TRBV28 and TRBJ1-1; 8 bases match TRBD1. The germline V gene encodes CDR1 MDHEN and CDR2 SYDVKM. V was pared by 5 bases and J by 5 bases, with 7 bases of the junction left unmatched. This CDR3 spans 14 amino acids. CDR3 protein: CASSTRDRRTEAFF. The DNA for the CDR3 is TGTGCCAGCAGTACCCGGGACAGGAGAACTGAAGCTTTCTTT. Supplemented by reference TRBV28 and TRBJ1-1, the full variable domain reads DVKVTQSSRYLVKRTGEKVFLECVQDMDHENMFWYRQDPGLGLRLIYFSYDVKMKEKGDIPEGYSVSREKKERFSLILESASTNQTSMYLCASSTRDRRTEAFFGQGTRLTVV.

The chain couples TRBV7-2 to TRBJ2-7, with D perhaps matching TRBD1 (7 bases). V lost 3 bases, J lost 4 bases, and 13 bases lay in between. Germline CDR1 reads SGHTA; CDR2 reads FQGNSA. This CDR3 has 14 amino acids. CDR3 amino acids: CASSFRRGPYEQYF. The CDR3 DNA sequence: TGTGCCAGCAGCTTTCGGAGGGGGCCTTACGAGCAGTACTTC.

V is TRBV5-4 and J is TRBJ1-1; TRBD1 might be the D (5 bases). V lost 2 bases and J 1 base, leaving 12 bases between the germline ends. Looked up from germline, CDR1 is SGHNT and CDR2 is YYREEE (reference sequence). The CDR3 runs 15 residues. This CDR3 is CASSFLSGSNTEAFF. The CDR3 bases are TGTGCCAGCAGCTTTCTCTCAGGGTCGAACACTGAAGCTTTCTTT.

The V gene is TRBV5-5, the J gene TRBJ2-7; 10 positions agree with TRBD1. J gave up 1 base and V 4 bases, and 14 bases lay outside the gene matches. This CDR3 is 18 amino acids long. CDR1 is SGHKS, CDR2 YYEKEE, per germline (reference sequence). The chain's CDR3 is CASSTINPTGQGSYEQYF. The CDR3 coding sequence is TGTGCCAGCAGCACCATAAACCCGACGGGACAGGGGTCCTACGAGCAGTACTTC.

V usage is TRBV19 and J usage is TRBJ1-1; D ambiguous. The CDR3 spans 13 residues. CDR1 and CDR2 from the germline V gene are LNHDA and SQIVND (reference sequence). Trimming left V 4 bases short and J 4 bases short, with 10 bases between. The DNA of the CDR3 is TGTGCCAGTAGTACGACCAGAGGCACTGAAGCTTTCTTT. Residues: CASSTTRGTEAFF.

This clone was detected only once. The gene calls are TRBV30 and TRBJ1-5; D is unresolved. The V end lost 0 bases, the J end lost 0 bases, and 9 bases lay between the germline ends. The germline CDR1 and CDR2 sequences are GTSNPN and SVGIG (reference sequence). The CDR3 is made up of 15 amino acids. CDR3 in amino acids: CAWSVGSYSNQPQHF. The CDR3 region has the DNA TGTGCCTGGAGTGTGGGCAGTTATAGCAATCAGCCCCAGCATTTT. The variable domain in full, completed from reference TRBV30 and TRBJ1-5, reads SQTIHQWPATLVQPVGSPLSLECTVEGTSNPNLYWYRQAAGRGLQLLFYSVGIGQISSEVPQNLSASRPQDRQFILSSKKLLLSDSGFYLCAWSVGSYSNQPQHFGDGTRLSIL.

J is TRBJ1-2 and V is TRBV10-3; D gene unclear. The ends were cut back, 3 bases at V and 6 bases at J, with 5 bases in the middle. This CDR3 spans 11 amino acids. CDR1 and CDR2 from the germline V gene are ENHRY and SYGVKD. The CDR3 DNA reads TGTGCCATCAGTGAAACAGATGGCTACACCTTC. It encodes CAISETDGYTF.